A selection of T cell receptor beta chains follows, all from one sample in a study of Ad26.COV2.S vaccination and SARS-CoV-2 variants. TCRdb keeps only in-frame clones here, not all; method: immunoSEQ multiplex PCR. This table holds about 370,000 clones, over 75% found once. Sequencing used peripheral blood, obtained in a trial of Ad26.COV2.S vaccine versus placebo. The receptors come from a person aged 18 to 65 who received the Ad26.COV2.S COVID-19 vaccine or a placebo. Each CDR3 is given with its conserved first and last residue. A D gene is named only where the DNA matches it firmly. Size is stated for part of the rows, as once, few or many counts, or as a class when the clone is expanded.

TRBV5-1,NA,NA,TRBJ2-3,CASSLVASTDTQYF,TGCGCCAGCAGCTTGGTAGCAAGCACAGATACGCAGTATTTT
TRBV10-3,NA,NA,TRBJ2-1,CAISELGGKNNEQFF,TGTGCCATCAGTGAGTTGGGCGGAAAAAACAATGAGCAGTTCTTC
TRBV11-2,NA,NA,TRBJ1-1,CASSPGATEAFF,TGTGCCAGCAGCCCAGGTGCCACTGAAGCTTTCTTT
TRBV12-5,NA,TRBD2,TRBJ2-1,CASGFRRVQGGSSYNEQFF,TGTGCTAGTGGTTTCAGGAGGGTACAAGGCGGGAGTTCCTACAATGAGCAGTTCTTC
TRBV3-1/TRBV3-2,few,NA,TRBJ2-7,CASSRDGTTEQYF,TGTGCCAGCAGCCGGGACGGAACGACCGAGCAGTACTTC
TRBV29-1,NA,NA,TRBJ2-5,CSVEGVFPETQYF,TGCAGCGTTGAAGGGGTGTTCCCAGAGACCCAGTACTTC
TRBV9,NA,NA,TRBJ2-1,CASSVEGTGVGNEQFF,TGTGCCAGCAGCGTAGAAGGAACGGGAGTGGGCAATGAGCAGTTCTTC
TRBV7-9,NA,NA,TRBJ1-1,CASSLAGRGRGVGEAFF,TGTGCCAGCAGCTTAGCCGGGAGGGGCAGGGGTGTGGGTGAAGCTTTCTTT
TRBV4-1,NA,NA,TRBJ2-7,CASSPLLATRPYEQYF,TGCGCCAGCAGCCCCCTTTTGGCAACCCGACCGTACGAGCAGTACTTC
TRBV5-1,few,NA,TRBJ2-4,CASSFQGLAKNIQYF,TGCGCCAGCAGCTTCCAGGGTCTAGCCAAAAACATTCAGTACTTC
TRBV7-8,NA,TRBD2,TRBJ2-7,CASSLAAGEAYEQYF,TGTGCCAGCAGCTTAGCGGCGGGAGAGGCCTACGAGCAGTACTTC
TRBV28,NA,NA,TRBJ1-1,CASRGRTVEAFF,TGTGCCAGCAGGGGCCGGACAGTTGAAGCTTTCTTT
TRBV5-5,NA,NA,TRBJ1-1,CASSLWTGNTEAFF,TGTGCCAGCAGCCTTTGGACCGGGAACACTGAAGCTTTCTTT
TRBV5-1,NA,TRBD2,TRBJ2-1,CASSSRGGSSYNEQFF,TGCGCCAGCAGCTCCCGGGGGGGAAGCTCCTACAATGAGCAGTTCTTC
TRBV2,NA,TRBD1,TRBJ1-1,CASTSTGIHTEAFF,TGTGCCAGCACCTCGACAGGGATCCACACTGAAGCTTTCTTT
TRBV29-1,once,NA,TRBJ2-1,CSAPRNADNEQFF,TGCAGCGCCCCAAGGAATGCCGACAATGAGCAGTTCTTC
TRBV11-2,NA,NA,TRBJ2-7,CASSLARTVLTYEQYF,TGTGCCAGCAGCTTAGCCCGGACAGTCCTTACCTACGAGCAGTACTTC
TRBV2,NA,NA,TRBJ2-1,CASSDNRDNEQFF,TGTGCCAGCAGTGATAATAGGGACAATGAGCAGTTCTTC
TRBV15,NA,NA,TRBJ2-1,CATSRRGTGSYNEQFF,TGTGCCACCAGCAGACGCGGAACGGGGTCCTACAATGAGCAGTTCTTC
TRBV27,once,TRBD2,TRBJ2-7,CASSFISGSYEQYF,TGTGCCAGCAGTTTCATCAGCGGGAGTTACGAGCAGTACTTC
TRBV30,NA,NA,TRBJ1-4,CAWTLGGSNEKLFF,TGTGCCTGGACCTTAGGGGGATCGAATGAAAAACTGTTTTTT
TRBV6-2/TRBV6-3,few,NA,TRBJ1-5,CASSYSKGVQPQHF,TGTGCCAGCAGTTACTCGAAGGGGGTGCAGCCCCAGCATTTT
TRBV11-3,NA,TRBD2,TRBJ2-3,CASSFPLLAGGPDTQYF,TGTGCCAGCAGCTTCCCACTGCTAGCGGGAGGGCCAGATACGCAGTATTTT
TRBV4-1,NA,NA,TRBJ1-3,CASSQVEGGRNTIYF,TGCGCCAGCAGCCAAGTGGAAGGGGGGAGAAACACCATATATTTT
TRBV5-4,NA,NA,TRBJ2-5,CASSLSGGKETQYF,TGTGCCAGCAGCTTGAGTGGCGGGAAAGAGACCCAGTACTTC
TRBV3-1/TRBV3-2,NA,NA,TRBJ1-1,CASSDIVDTEAFF,TGTGCCAGCAGCGACATCGTGGACACTGAAGCTTTCTTT
TRBV7-3,NA,NA,TRBJ1-2,CASSPKGSRRYTF,TGTGCCAGCAGCCCAAAGGGGTCCCGGCGCTACACCTTC
TRBV27,NA,TRBD2,TRBJ2-1,CASSLELAGSYNEQFF,TGTGCCAGCAGTCTTGAACTAGCGGGGTCCTACAATGAGCAGTTCTTC
TRBV6-5,NA,NA,TRBJ1-6,CASFGAGPLHF,TGTGCCAGCTTTGGGGCGGGACCCCTCCACTTT
TRBV5-4,NA,NA,TRBJ1-5,CASSLRRSGDRSNQPQHF,TGTGCCAGCAGCTTGCGACGGAGTGGAGACAGGAGCAATCAGCCCCAGCATTTT
TRBV4-2,NA,TRBD2,TRBJ2-1,CASSQDREGAYNEQFF,TGTGCCAGCAGCCAAGATCGGGAGGGGGCCTACAATGAGCAGTTCTTC
TRBV29-1,NA,TRBD1,TRBJ2-7,CSFRQGPYEQYF,TGCAGCTTTAGACAGGGGCCCTACGAGCAGTACTTC
TRBV10-2,NA,NA,TRBJ2-1,CASSWADSYNEQFF,TGCGCCAGCAGTTGGGCAGACTCCTACAATGAGCAGTTCTTC
TRBV11-2,NA,NA,TRBJ2-1,CASSPVGGEYNEQFF,TGTGCCAGCAGCCCGGTAGGGGGGGAATACAATGAGCAGTTCTTC
TRBV27,NA,NA,TRBJ2-3,CASSSLLLADTQYF,TGTGCCAGCAGTTCCCTACTACTTGCAGATACGCAGTATTTT
TRBV2,NA,TRBD2,TRBJ2-7,CASNTGTSAYEQYF,TGTGCCAGCAACACCGGGACTAGCGCCTACGAGCAGTACTTC
TRBV28,NA,TRBD2,TRBJ2-7,CASSLSAGVSYEQYF,TGTGCCAGCAGTTTATCGGCGGGAGTGTCCTACGAGCAGTACTTC
TRBV24-1,once,NA,TRBJ2-1,CATSDFGQYNEQFF,TGTGCCACCAGTGATTTTGGACAGTACAATGAGCAGTTCTTC